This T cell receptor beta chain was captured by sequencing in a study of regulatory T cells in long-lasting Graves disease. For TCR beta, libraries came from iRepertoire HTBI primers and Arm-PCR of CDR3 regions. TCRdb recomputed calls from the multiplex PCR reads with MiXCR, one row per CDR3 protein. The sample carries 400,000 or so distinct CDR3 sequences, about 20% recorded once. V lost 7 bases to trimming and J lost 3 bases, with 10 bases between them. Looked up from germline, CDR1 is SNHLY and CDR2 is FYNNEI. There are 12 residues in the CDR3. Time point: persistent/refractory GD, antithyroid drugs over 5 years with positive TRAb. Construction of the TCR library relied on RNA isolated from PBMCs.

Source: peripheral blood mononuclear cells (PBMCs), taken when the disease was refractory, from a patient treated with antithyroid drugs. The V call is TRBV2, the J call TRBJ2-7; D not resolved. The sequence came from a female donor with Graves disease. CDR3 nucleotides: TGTGCCAGCAAGGATACTAACTACGAGCAGTACTTC. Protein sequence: CASKDTNYEQYF.